This is a list of T cell receptor beta chains from one sample in a study of cytomegalovirus exposure and HLA in healthy donors. The data were produced by immunoSEQ multiplex PCR, yet TCRdb's version contains in-frame clones alone and is incomplete. Altogether some 97,000 clones are present, roughly 75% being singletons, with the ten largest covering over 4%. Material for sequencing was PBMCs. These receptors were collected from a woman between 18 and 29 years old in good health and CMV-seropositive. Each CDR3 is given with its conserved first and last residue. A D gene is named only where the DNA matches it firmly. Where a row states a size, it is once, few, many or the class of an expanded clone; other rows omit it.

D gene: .
clone size: .
J gene: TRBJ2-1
V gene: TRBV7-8
CDR3 DNA: TGTGCCAGCAGCTCTAGAAACCCTTTCTCCTACAATGAGCAGTTCTTC
CDR3 protein: CASSSRNPFSYNEQFF

D gene: TRBD2
clone size: .
J gene: TRBJ2-7
V gene: TRBV29-1
CDR3 DNA: TGCAGCGTTGGGGCTAGCGGAGCTTACGAGCAGTACTTC
CDR3 protein: CSVGASGAYEQYF

D gene: .
clone size: .
J gene: TRBJ1-5
V gene: TRBV2
CDR3 DNA: TGTGCCAGCAGTGAACCCTTCCCCGCTGGTCGCGATCAGCCCCAGCATTTT
CDR3 protein: CASSEPFPAGRDQPQHF

D gene: .
clone size: .
J gene: TRBJ1-1
V gene: TRBV2
CDR3 DNA: TGTGCCATCCCGGGACAAGTGAACACTGAAGCTTTCTTT
CDR3 protein: CAIPGQVNTEAFF

D gene: TRBD1
clone size: few
J gene: TRBJ1-5
V gene: TRBV6-1
CDR3 DNA: TGTGCCAGCCGGGACAGGGACAATCAGCCCCAGCATTTT
CDR3 protein: CASRDRDNQPQHF

D gene: .
clone size: few
J gene: TRBJ2-3
V gene: TRBV9
CDR3 DNA: TGTGCCAGCAGCGTAGTTTCGGGGTATGAGTCTACGCAGTATTTT
CDR3 protein: CASSVVSGYESTQYF

D gene: TRBD2
clone size: few
J gene: TRBJ2-7
V gene: TRBV4-3
CDR3 DNA: TGCGCCAGCAGCTCCATGTGGGTAGCGGGGTCCTACGAGCAGTACTTC
CDR3 protein: CASSSMWVAGSYEQYF

D gene: .
clone size: few
J gene: TRBJ1-5
V gene: TRBV28
CDR3 DNA: TGTGCCAGCAGAGCTTCCTTACTCGTTCAGCCCCAGCATTTT
CDR3 protein: CASRASLLVQPQHF

D gene: .
clone size: once
J gene: TRBJ1-2
V gene: TRBV18
CDR3 DNA: TGTGCCAGCTCAGCGAGGACTAACTATGGCTACACCTTC
CDR3 protein: CASSARTNYGYTF

D gene: .
clone size: once
J gene: TRBJ2-1
V gene: TRBV7-2
CDR3 DNA: TGTGCCAGCAGCTTAACGACCGGGAGCCCGGTCAATGAGCAGTTCTTC
CDR3 protein: CASSLTTGSPVNEQFF

D gene: TRBD1
clone size: once
J gene: TRBJ1-3
V gene: TRBV4-2
CDR3 DNA: TGTGCCAGCAGCCAGCTCGGTCAGGGGGTTGGAGGAAACACCATATATTTT
CDR3 protein: CASSQLGQGVGGNTIYF

D gene: .
clone size: .
J gene: TRBJ2-2
V gene: TRBV28
CDR3 DNA: TGTGCCAGCAGAACTACCAGAAGGACCAGGGGACTAACCGGGGAGCTGTTTTTT
CDR3 protein: CASRTTRRTRGLTGELFF

D gene: TRBD1
clone size: .
J gene: TRBJ1-5
V gene: TRBV28
CDR3 DNA: TGTGCCAGCAGCCAGGGACAGGGGGAAGTTCAGCCCCAGCATTTT
CDR3 protein: CASSQGQGEVQPQHF

D gene: TRBD1
clone size: .
J gene: TRBJ1-1
V gene: TRBV2
CDR3 DNA: TGTGCCAGCAGACGCGAACAGGGGGCCGTCACTGAAGCTTTCTTT
CDR3 protein: CASRREQGAVTEAFF

D gene: TRBD1
clone size: .
J gene: TRBJ1-4
V gene: TRBV30
CDR3 DNA: TGTGCCTGGGGCCAGGGGGCGGGTGAAAAACTGTTTTTT
CDR3 protein: CAWGQGAGEKLFF

D gene: TRBD2
clone size: .
J gene: TRBJ2-7
V gene: TRBV6-6
CDR3 DNA: TGTGCCAGCAGTTCACTTACTAGCGGGAGATACGAGCAGTACTTC
CDR3 protein: CASSSLTSGRYEQYF

D gene: .
clone size: .
J gene: TRBJ1-2
V gene: TRBV28
CDR3 DNA: TGTGCCAGCAGTTTCCCCCCGGAGGCGGGGGGGGGCTACACCTTC
CDR3 protein: CASSFPPEAGGGYTF

D gene: .
clone size: .
J gene: TRBJ1-1
V gene: TRBV4-1
CDR3 DNA: TGCGCCAGCAGCCCACAGGGTTTGAACACTGAAGCTTTCTTT
CDR3 protein: CASSPQGLNTEAFF

D gene: TRBD1
clone size: .
J gene: TRBJ2-6
V gene: TRBV7-9
CDR3 DNA: TGTGCCAGCAGCGGGACAGTTAGCGTCTCTGGGGCCAACGTCCTGACTTTC
CDR3 protein: CASSGTVSVSGANVLTF

D gene: .
clone size: .
J gene: TRBJ2-7
V gene: TRBV5-5
CDR3 DNA: TGTGCCAGCAGCTTACAGGGTCAGTTGCGTGAGCAGTACTTC
CDR3 protein: CASSLQGQLREQYF

D gene: .
clone size: .
J gene: TRBJ1-2
V gene: TRBV19
CDR3 DNA: TGTGCCAGTAGTATTGGGGGCTTAGGCTACACCTTC
CDR3 protein: CASSIGGLGYTF

D gene: .
clone size: .
J gene: TRBJ2-3
V gene: TRBV9
CDR3 DNA: TGTGCCAGCAGCGTAGGGGCCCAGGATACGCAGTATTTT
CDR3 protein: CASSVGAQDTQYF

D gene: .
clone size: .
J gene: TRBJ1-1
V gene: TRBV6-5
CDR3 DNA: TGTGCCAGCAGTTACGGCGGGCATAACACTGAAGCTTTCTTT
CDR3 protein: CASSYGGHNTEAFF

D gene: TRBD1
clone size: .
J gene: TRBJ2-4
V gene: TRBV28
CDR3 DNA: TGTGCCAGCAGTTTAGTGAGGACAGGGTCCAAAAACATTCAGTACTTC
CDR3 protein: CASSLVRTGSKNIQYF

D gene: TRBD2
clone size: .
J gene: TRBJ2-1
V gene: TRBV7-9
CDR3 DNA: TGTGCCAGCAGCTCCGGAATAACTAGCGGGAGCCATGAGCAGTTCTTC
CDR3 protein: CASSSGITSGSHEQFF

D gene: TRBD2
clone size: .
J gene: TRBJ2-1
V gene: TRBV7-6
CDR3 DNA: TGTGCCAGCAGCTTATACCCCCAGGAGCGGGAGTGGGGATACAATGAGCAGTTCTTC
CDR3 protein: CASSLYPQEREWGYNEQFF

D gene: .
clone size: many
J gene: TRBJ1-2
V gene: TRBV27
CDR3 DNA: TGTGCCAGCACCCGAGGGCAGAACTATGGCTACACCTTC
CDR3 protein: CASTRGQNYGYTF

D gene: TRBD2
clone size: .
J gene: TRBJ2-7
V gene: TRBV7-9
CDR3 DNA: TGTGCCAGCAGCCAAAGTGCTAGCGGAGTGTTCGAGCAGTACTTC
CDR3 protein: CASSQSASGVFEQYF